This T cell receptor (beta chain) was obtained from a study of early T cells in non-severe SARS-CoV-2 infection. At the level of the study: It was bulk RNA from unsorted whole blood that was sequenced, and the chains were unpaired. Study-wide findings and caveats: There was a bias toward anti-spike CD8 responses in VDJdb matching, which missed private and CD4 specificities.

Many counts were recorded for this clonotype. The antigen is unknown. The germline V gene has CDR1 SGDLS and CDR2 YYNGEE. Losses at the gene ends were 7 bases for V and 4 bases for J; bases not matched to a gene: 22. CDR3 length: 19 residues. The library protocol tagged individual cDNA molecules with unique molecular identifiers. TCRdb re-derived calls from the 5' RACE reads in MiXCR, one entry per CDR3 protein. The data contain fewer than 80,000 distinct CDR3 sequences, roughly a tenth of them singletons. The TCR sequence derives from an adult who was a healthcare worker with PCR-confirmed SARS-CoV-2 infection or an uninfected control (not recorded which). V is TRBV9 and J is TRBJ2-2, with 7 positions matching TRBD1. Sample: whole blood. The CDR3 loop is CASGRCFPLHRQGTGELFF. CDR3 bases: TGTGCCAGCGGGCGTTGTTTCCCCCTACACAGACAGGGCACCGGGGAGCTGTTTTTT. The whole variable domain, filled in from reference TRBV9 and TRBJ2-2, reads DSGVTQTPKHLITATGQRVTLRCSPRSGDLSVYWYQQSLDQGLQFLIQYYNGEERAKGNILERFSAQQFPDLHSELNLSSLELGDSALYFCASGRCFPLHRQGTGELFFGEGSRLTVL.